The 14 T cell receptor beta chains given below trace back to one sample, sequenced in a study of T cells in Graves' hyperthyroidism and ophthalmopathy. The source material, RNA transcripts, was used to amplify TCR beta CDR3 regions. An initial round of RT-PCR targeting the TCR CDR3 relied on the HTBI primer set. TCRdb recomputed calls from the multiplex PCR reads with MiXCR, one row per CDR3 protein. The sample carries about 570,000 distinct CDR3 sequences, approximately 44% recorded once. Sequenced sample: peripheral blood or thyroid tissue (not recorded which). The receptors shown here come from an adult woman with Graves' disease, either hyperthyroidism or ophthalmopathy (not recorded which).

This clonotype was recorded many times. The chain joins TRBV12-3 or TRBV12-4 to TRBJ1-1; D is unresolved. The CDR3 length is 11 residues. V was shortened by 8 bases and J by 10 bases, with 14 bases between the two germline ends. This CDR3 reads CASRWSGGAFF. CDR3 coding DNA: TGTGCCAGCCGATGGTCCGGAGGAGCTTTCTTT.

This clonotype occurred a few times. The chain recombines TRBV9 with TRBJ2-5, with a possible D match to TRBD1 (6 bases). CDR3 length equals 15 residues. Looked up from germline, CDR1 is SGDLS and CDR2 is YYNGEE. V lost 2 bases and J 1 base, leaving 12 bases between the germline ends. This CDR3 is CASSVTVGAQETQYF. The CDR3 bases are TGTGCCAGCAGCGTGACCGTGGGGGCCCAAGAGACCCAGTACTTC.

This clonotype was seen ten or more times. The CDR3 DNA reads TGTGCCAGCACCAGGGGATTGCCAAACACCGGGGAGCTGTTTTTT. This codes for CASTRGLPNTGELFF. The chain recombines TRBV7-6 with TRBJ2-2; D is possibly TRBD1 (6 bases). Germline V lookup: CDR1 SGHVS, CDR2 FNYEAQ. Deletions cut 7 bases from V and 2 bases from J, with 14 bases between. This CDR3 region has 15 residues.

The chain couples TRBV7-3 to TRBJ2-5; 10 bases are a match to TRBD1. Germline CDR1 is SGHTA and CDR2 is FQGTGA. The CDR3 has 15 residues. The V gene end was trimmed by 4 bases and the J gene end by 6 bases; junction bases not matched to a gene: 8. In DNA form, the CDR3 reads TGTGCCAGCAGCTACGGGACAGGGGTTGGACAGACCCAGTACTTC. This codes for CASSYGTGVGQTQYF.

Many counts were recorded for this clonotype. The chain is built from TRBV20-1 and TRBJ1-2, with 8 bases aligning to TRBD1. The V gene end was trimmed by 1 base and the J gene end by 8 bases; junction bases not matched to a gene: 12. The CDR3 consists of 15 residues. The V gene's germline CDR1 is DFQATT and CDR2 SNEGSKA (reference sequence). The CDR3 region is CSARVPIPGGRGYTF. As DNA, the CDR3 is TGCAGTGCTAGAGTTCCCATTCCAGGGGGCCGGGGCTACACCTTC.

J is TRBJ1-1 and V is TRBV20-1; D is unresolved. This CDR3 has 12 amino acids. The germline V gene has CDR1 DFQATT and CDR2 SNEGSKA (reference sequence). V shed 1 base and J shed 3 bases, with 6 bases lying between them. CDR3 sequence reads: CSARGVHTEAFF. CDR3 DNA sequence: TGCAGTGCTAGAGGGGTCCACACTGAAGCTTTCTTT.

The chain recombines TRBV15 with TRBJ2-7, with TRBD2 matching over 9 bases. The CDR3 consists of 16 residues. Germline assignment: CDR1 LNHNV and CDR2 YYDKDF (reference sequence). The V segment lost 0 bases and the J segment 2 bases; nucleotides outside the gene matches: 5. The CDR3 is CATSRDGPSGAYEQYF. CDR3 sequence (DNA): TGTGCCACCAGCAGAGATGGGCCTAGCGGGGCCTACGAGCAGTACTTC.

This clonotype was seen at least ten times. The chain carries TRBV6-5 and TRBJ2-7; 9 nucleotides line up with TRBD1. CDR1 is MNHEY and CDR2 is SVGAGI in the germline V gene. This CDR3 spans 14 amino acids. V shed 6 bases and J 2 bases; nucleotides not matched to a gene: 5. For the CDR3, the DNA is TGTGCCAGCAGACTCGGGACAGGGACCTACGAGCAGTACTTC. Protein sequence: CASRLGTGTYEQYF.

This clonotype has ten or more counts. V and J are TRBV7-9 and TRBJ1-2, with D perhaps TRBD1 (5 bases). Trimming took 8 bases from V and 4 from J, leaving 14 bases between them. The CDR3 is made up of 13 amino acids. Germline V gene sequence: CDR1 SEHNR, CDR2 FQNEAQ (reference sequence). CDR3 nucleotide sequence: TGTGCCAGCGCCCTGGACACCCTCTATGGCTACACCTTC. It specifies CASALDTLYGYTF.

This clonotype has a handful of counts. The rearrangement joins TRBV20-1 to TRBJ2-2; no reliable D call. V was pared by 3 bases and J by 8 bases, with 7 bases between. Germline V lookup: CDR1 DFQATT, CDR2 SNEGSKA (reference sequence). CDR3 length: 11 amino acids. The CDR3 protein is CSARARGELFF. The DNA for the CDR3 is TGCAGTGCTAGGGCCCGAGGGGAGCTGTTTTTT.

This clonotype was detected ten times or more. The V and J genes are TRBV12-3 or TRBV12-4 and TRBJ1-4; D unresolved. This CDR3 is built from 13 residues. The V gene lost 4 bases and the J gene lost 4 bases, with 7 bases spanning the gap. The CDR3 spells CASSSGVNEKLFF. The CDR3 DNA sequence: TGTGCCAGCAGTTCAGGAGTTAATGAAAAACTGTTTTTT.

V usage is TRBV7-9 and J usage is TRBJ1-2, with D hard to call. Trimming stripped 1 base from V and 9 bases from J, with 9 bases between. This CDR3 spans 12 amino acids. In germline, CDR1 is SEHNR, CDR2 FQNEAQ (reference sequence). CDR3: CASSLDRNSYTF. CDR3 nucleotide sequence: TGTGCCAGCAGCTTAGATCGAAACAGCTACACCTTC.

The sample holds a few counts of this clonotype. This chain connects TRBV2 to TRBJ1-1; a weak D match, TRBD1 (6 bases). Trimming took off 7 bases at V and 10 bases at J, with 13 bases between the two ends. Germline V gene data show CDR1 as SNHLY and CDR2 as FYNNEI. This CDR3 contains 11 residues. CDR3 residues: CASMGTGTAFF. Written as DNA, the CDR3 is TGTGCCAGCATGGGAACAGGGACAGCTTTCTTT.

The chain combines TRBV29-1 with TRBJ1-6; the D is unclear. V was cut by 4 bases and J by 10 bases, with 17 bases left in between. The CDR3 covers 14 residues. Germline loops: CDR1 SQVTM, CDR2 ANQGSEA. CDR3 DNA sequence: TGCAGCGTTGGGCCTGGGTTTAACGAATCACCCCTCCACTTT. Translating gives CSVGPGFNESPLHF.